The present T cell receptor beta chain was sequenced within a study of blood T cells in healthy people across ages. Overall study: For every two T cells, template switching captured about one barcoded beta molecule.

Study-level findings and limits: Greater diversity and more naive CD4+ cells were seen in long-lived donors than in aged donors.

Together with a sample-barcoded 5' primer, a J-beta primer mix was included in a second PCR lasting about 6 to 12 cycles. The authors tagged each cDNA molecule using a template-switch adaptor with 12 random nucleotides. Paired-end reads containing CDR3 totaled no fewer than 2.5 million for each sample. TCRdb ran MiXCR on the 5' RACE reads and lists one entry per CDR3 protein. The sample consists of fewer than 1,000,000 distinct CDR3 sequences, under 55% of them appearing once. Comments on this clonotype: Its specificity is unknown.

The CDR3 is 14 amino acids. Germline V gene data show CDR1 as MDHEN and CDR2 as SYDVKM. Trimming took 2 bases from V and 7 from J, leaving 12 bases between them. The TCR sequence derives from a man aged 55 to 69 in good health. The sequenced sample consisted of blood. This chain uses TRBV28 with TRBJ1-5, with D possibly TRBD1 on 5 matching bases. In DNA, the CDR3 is TGTGCCAGCAGTTTAGGGGGGAGAGGACAGCCCCAGCATTTT. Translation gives CASSLGGRGQPQHF.